Shown below are 5 T cell receptor beta chains from a single sample sequenced in a study. TCRdb re-called the 5' RACE reads with MiXCR, one entry per CDR3 protein. The sample includes 20,000 to 25,000 distinct CDR3 sequences, about 31% of them seen just once. The specimen sequenced was tumor-infiltrating naive CD4+ T cells sorted from the breast tumor. Described subset: naive CD4+ T cells, CD4+CD45RA+CD25-. These receptors were collected from a female donor with breast cancer.

This clonotype showed up many times. The rearrangement links TRBV20-1 to TRBJ2-1; D is possibly TRBD1 (6 bases). This CDR3 is built from 14 residues. Germline V gene data show CDR1 as DFQATT and CDR2 as SNEGSKA (reference sequence). V lost 5 bases, J lost 0 bases, and 11 bases lay in between. CDR3 coding DNA: TGCAGTGCTCGACAGGTCAGCTCCTACAATGAGCAGTTCTTC. Encoded protein: CSARQVSSYNEQFF.

J is TRBJ1-1 and V is TRBV12-3 or TRBV12-4; TRBD1 is a possible D gene (5 bases). This CDR3 comprises 15 residues. The V and J ends lost 4 bases and 0 bases respectively, with 12 bases between them. Written as DNA, the CDR3 is TGTGCCAGCAGTTGTGGGGGGGGTATGAACACTGAAGCTTTCTTT. This translates into CASSCGGGMNTEAFF.

There are a few counts of this clonotype. A much larger clone lies one base from this, so it may be a read error. In DNA form, the CDR3 reads TGCGCCAGCAGCTTTAGCGGACCGAGCACCGGGGAGCTGTTTTTT. This codes for CASSFSGPSTGELFF. The chain employs TRBV5-1 and TRBJ2-2, with TRBD2 as a possible D gene (6 bases). The CDR3 is 15 residues long. From germline, CDR1 is SGHRS and CDR2 YFSETQ. Between the trimmed V and J ends, which lost 2 bases and 4 bases, there was a span of 12 bases. Variable domain in full (rest from reference TRBV5-1 and TRBJ2-2): KAGVTQTPRYLIKTRGQQVTLSCSPISGHRSVSWYQQTPGQGLQFLFEYFSETQRNKGNFPGRFSGRQFSNSRSEMNVSTLELGDSALYLCASSFSGPSTGELFFGEGSRLTVL.

This clonotype was seen only a few times. This chain connects TRBV4-2 to TRBJ1-5; D may be TRBD1 (5 bases). Germline CDR1 is LGHNA and CDR2 is YNFKEQ. The CDR3 runs 14 residues. Deletions cut 1 base from V and 5 bases from J, with 9 bases between. This CDR3 reads CASSQGGLDQPQHF. In DNA, the CDR3 is TGTGCCAGCAGCCAAGGGGGCCTCGATCAGCCCCAGCATTTT.

This clonotype appeared a few times. V and J are TRBV19 and TRBJ1-5, with D possibly matching TRBD1 (6 bases). V lost 5 bases and J 2 bases, leaving 16 bases between the germline ends. Germline V gene sequence: CDR1 LNHDA, CDR2 SQIVND (reference sequence). The CDR3 has 16 amino acids. The CDR3 nucleotides are TGTGCCAGTAGTCCCGTTGGGGGCCGGGGCAATCAGCCCCAGCATTTT. Protein product: CASSPVGGRGNQPQHF.